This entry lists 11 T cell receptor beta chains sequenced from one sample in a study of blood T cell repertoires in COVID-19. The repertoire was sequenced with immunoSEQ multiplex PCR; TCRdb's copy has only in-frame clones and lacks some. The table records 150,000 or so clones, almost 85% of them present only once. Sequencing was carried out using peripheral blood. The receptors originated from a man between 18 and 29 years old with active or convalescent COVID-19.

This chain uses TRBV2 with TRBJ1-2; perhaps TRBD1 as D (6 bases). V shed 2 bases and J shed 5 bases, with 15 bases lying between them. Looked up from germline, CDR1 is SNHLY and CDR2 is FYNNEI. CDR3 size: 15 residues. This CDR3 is CASSELGQGMYGYTF. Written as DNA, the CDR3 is TGTGCCAGCAGTGAACTCGGGCAGGGGATGTATGGCTACACCTTC.

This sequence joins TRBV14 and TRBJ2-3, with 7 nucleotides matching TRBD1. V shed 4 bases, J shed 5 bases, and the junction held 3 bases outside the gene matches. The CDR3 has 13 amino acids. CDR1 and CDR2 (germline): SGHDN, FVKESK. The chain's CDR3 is CASSLDREDTQYF. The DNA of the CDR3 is TGTGCCAGCAGCCTTGACAGGGAAGATACGCAGTATTTT.

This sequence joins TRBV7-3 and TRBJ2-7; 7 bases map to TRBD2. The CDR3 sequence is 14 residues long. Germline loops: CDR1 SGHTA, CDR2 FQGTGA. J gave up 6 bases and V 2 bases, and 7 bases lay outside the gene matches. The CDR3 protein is CASSLGGLGSEQYF. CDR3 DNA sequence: TGTGCCAGCAGCTTAGGCGGACTAGGGTCCGAGCAGTACTTC.

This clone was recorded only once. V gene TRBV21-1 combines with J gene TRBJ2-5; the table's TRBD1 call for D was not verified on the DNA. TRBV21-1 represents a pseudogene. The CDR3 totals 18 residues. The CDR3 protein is CASSKSVVATDREETQYF. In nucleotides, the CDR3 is TGTGCCAGCAGCAAATCTGTCGTTGCGACAGACCGAGAAGAGACCCAGTACTTC.

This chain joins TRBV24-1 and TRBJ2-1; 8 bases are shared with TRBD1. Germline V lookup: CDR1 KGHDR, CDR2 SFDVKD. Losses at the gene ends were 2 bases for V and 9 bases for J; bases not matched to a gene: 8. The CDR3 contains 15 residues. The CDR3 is CATSDSGQDWREQFF. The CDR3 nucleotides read TGTGCCACCAGTGATTCGGGACAGGACTGGCGTGAGCAGTTCTTC.

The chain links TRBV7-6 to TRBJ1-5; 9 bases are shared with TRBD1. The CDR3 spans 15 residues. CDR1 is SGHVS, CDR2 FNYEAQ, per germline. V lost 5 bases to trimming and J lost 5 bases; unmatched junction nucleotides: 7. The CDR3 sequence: CASSSGQGRDQPQHF. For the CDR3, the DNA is TGTGCCAGCAGCAGTGGACAGGGGAGGGATCAGCCCCAGCATTTT.

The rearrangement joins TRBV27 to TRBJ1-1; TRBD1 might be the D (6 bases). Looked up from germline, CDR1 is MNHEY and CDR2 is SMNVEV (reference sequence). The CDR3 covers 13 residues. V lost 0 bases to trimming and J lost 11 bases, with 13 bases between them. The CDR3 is CASSLSAGVSAFF. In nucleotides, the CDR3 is TGTGCCAGCAGTTTATCGGCAGGGGTCTCTGCTTTCTTT.

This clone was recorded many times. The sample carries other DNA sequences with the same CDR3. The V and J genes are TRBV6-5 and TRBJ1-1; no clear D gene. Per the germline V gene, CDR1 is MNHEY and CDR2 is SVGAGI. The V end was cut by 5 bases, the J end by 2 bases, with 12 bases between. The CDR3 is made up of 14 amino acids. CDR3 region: CASSPRGGNTEAFF. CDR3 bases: TGTGCCAGCAGTCCCAGAGGAGGTAACACTGAAGCTTTCTTT.

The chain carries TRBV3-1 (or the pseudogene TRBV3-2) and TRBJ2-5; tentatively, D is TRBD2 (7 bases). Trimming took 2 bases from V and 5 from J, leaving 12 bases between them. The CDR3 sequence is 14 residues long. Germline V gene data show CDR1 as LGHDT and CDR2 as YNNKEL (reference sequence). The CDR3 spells CASSQRGGHETQYF. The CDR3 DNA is TGTGCCAGCAGCCAAAGGGGGGGCCATGAGACCCAGTACTTC.

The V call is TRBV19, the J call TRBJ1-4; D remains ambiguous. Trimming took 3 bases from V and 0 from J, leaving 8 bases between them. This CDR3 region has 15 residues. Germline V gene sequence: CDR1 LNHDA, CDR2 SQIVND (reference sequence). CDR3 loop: CASSIGGTTNEKLFF. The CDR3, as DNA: TGTGCCAGTAGTATCGGAGGGACAACTAATGAAAAACTGTTTTTT. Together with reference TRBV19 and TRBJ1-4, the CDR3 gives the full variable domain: DGGITQSPKYLFRKEGQNVTLSCEQNLNHDAMYWYRQDPGQGLRLIYYSQIVNDFQKGDIAEGYSVSREKKESFPLTVTSAQKNPTAFYLCASSIGGTTNEKLFFGSGTQLSVL.

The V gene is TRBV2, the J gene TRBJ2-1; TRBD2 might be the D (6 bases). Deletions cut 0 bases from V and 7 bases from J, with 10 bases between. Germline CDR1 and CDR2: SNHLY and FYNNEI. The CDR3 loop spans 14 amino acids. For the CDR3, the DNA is TGTGCCAGCAGTGAAGCGGGGGGTTCTAATGAGCAGTTCTTC. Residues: CASSEAGGSNEQFF.